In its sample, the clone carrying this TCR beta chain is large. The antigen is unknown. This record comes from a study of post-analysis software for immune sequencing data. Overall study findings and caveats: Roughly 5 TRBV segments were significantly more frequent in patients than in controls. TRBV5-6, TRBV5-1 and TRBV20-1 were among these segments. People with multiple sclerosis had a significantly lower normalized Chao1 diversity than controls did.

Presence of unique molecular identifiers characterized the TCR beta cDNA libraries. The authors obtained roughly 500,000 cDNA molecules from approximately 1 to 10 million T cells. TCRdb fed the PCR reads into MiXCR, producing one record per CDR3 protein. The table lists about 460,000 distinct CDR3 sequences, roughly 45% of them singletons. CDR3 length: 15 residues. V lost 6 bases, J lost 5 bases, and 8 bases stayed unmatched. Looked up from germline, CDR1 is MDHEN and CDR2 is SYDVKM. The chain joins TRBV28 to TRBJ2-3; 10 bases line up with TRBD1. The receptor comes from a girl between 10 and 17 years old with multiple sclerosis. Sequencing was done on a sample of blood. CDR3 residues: CASRGDRGYEDTQYF. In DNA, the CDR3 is TGTGCCAGCAGGGGGGACAGGGGATACGAAGATACGCAGTATTTT.